This T cell receptor beta chain emerged from a study of cytomegalovirus exposure and HLA in healthy donors. 60 Vbeta and 13 Jbeta primers were used in PCR. This table comes from immunoSEQ multiplex PCR, and its TCRdb copy is limited to in-frame clones, with some not included. In the table there are around 250,000 clones, about 93% of which are singletons. Trimming took 3 bases from V and 3 from J; bases not matched to a gene: 4. CDR1 is SGHDT, CDR2 YYEEEE, per germline. The CDR3 consists of 16 residues. Sequencing input: PBMCs. The chain couples TRBV5-6 to TRBJ2-5; 14 bases agree with TRBD2. The TCR originated in a girl aged 2-10 years in good health and CMV-seronegative. The CDR3 sequence: CASSSGLAGVEETQYF. The CDR3 DNA reads as TGTGCCAGCAGCTCGGGACTAGCGGGAGTAGAAGAGACCCAGTACTTC.